The 20 T cell receptor beta chains in this list originate from one sample, sequenced in a study of T cell responses to AZD1222 COVID-19 vaccine. Profiled with immunoSEQ multiplex PCR; TCRdb holds only in-frame clones, not every one. The sample consists of about 110,000 clones, roughly 84% of them appearing once. This specimen was peripheral blood, taken on day 0 of AZD1222 vaccination. These receptors were taken from an adult in good health.

CDR3 in amino acids: CASSVQTGRSGNTIYF. CDR3 nucleotide sequence: TGTGCCAGCAGCGTTCAAACAGGTCGCTCTGGAAACACCATATATTTT. The chain recombines TRBV9 with TRBJ1-3, with D possibly being TRBD1 (5 bases). CDR3 length: 16 residues. Trimming cost V 2 bases and J 0 bases, with 12 bases left between them. CDR1 and CDR2 from the germline V gene are SGDLS and YYNGEE.

This chain connects TRBV11-3 to TRBJ2-1; D gene unclear. This CDR3 has 14 residues. The germline V gene encodes CDR1 SGHNT and CDR2 YENEEA. Deletions cut 0 bases from V and 8 bases from J, with 11 bases between. As DNA, the CDR3 is TGTGCCAGCAGCTTAGACCCATATCAGCATGAGCAGTTCTTC. Its translation: CASSLDPYQHEQFF.

The V gene is TRBV6-5, the J gene TRBJ1-1; D gene uncertain. The length of the CDR3 is 14 residues. Trimming took 6 bases from V and 5 from J, leaving 16 bases between them. CDR1 and CDR2 from the germline V gene are MNHEY and SVGAGI. The CDR3 region is CASSSPGGWTEAFF. DNA for the CDR3: TGTGCCAGCAGCTCCCCGGGTGGTTGGACTGAAGCTTTCTTT.

V gene TRBV5-4 combines with J gene TRBJ2-5; 13 bases line up with TRBD2. CDR3 length: 16 amino acids. Per germline, CDR1 SGHNT and CDR2 YYREEE (reference sequence). V shed 4 bases, J shed 5 bases, and the junction held 8 bases outside the gene matches. CDR3 bases: TGTGCCAGCAGCCCGACTAGCGGGGGGCCGTGGGAGACCCAGTACTTC. Its translation is CASSPTSGGPWETQYF.

V usage is TRBV4-1 and J usage is TRBJ1-3; D is perhaps TRBD1 (6 bases). The CDR3 extends over 15 amino acids. The V end was cut by 3 bases, the J end by 7 bases, with 16 bases between. Looked up from germline, CDR1 is MGHRA and CDR2 is YSYEKL. As DNA, the CDR3 is TGCGCCAGCAGCCACCCGACAGGTCGAAGGAACACCATATATTTT. Its translation is CASSHPTGRRNTIYF.

The V call is TRBV19, the J call TRBJ2-3; 8 bases match TRBD1. V shed 8 bases and J 1 base; nucleotides not matched to a gene: 2. The CDR3 length is 13 residues. The germline V gene encodes CDR1 LNHDA and CDR2 SQIVND (reference sequence). Written as DNA, the CDR3 is TGTGCCAGTGGGACAGGAGGCACAGATACGCAGTATTTT. Protein sequence: CASGTGGTDTQYF.

The gene calls are TRBV7-9 and TRBJ1-1, with no clear D. Germline-derived CDR1 and CDR2 are SEHNR and FQNEAQ (reference sequence). The CDR3 is 15 amino acids. V was pared by 2 bases and J by 0 bases, with 10 bases between. CDR3 amino acids: CASSLLRGMNTEAFF. The CDR3, as DNA: TGTGCCAGCAGCTTACTGCGGGGTATGAACACTGAAGCTTTCTTT.

The chain recombines TRBV2 with TRBJ2-5; D might be TRBD2 (5 bases). The V end lost 6 bases, the J end lost 0 bases, and 14 bases lay between the germline ends. The length of the CDR3 is 15 residues. Germline V gene lookup returns CDR1 SNHLY and CDR2 FYNNEI. CDR3 in DNA: TGTGCCAGCAGCGTTGGCCCCGGGAACCAAGAGACCCAGTACTTC. Its translation is CASSVGPGNQETQYF.

The gene calls are TRBV7-6 and TRBJ2-7; 9 bases are shared with TRBD1. From germline, CDR1 is SGHVS and CDR2 FNYEAQ. This CDR3 has 13 amino acids. The V segment lost 5 bases and the J segment 6 bases; nucleotides outside the gene matches: 5. The DNA of the CDR3 is TGTGCCAGCAGCCGGGACAGGGATGGCGAGCAGTACTTC. Translated: CASSRDRDGEQYF.

Only one count was recorded for this clone. The rearrangement uses TRBV2 and TRBJ1-4; the D is unclear. V was pared by 0 bases and J by 17 bases, with 16 bases between. CDR1 is SNHLY, CDR2 FYNNEI, per germline. There are 13 residues in the CDR3. The CDR3 protein is CASSEAPGLVGFF. The CDR3 DNA is TGTGCCAGCAGTGAAGCCCCGGGGTTAGTGGGATTTTTT.

This clone was recorded only once. The chain is built from TRBV15 and TRBJ1-4; the D is unclear. This CDR3 is 15 amino acids long. CDR1 and CDR2 (germline): LNHNV, YYDKDF (reference sequence). V lost 1 base to trimming and J lost 5 bases, with 11 bases between them. The CDR3 region has the DNA TGTGCCACCAGCAGAGGTTCCCAACAGAATGAAAAACTGTTTTTT. This codes for CATSRGSQQNEKLFF.

This clone was seen just once. This chain joins TRBV10-1 and TRBJ2-2; no definite D call. The CDR3 has 14 amino acids. The V and J ends lost 9 bases and 0 bases respectively, with 11 bases between them. Looked up from germline, CDR1 is WNHNN and CDR2 is SYGVQD (reference sequence). CDR3 DNA sequence: TGCGCCAGTGGGGTGACCTCGAACACCGGGGAGCTGTTTTTT. Protein: CASGVTSNTGELFF.

The chain recombines TRBV20-1 with TRBJ1-6; no firm D call. Trimming stripped 3 bases from V and 4 bases from J, with 7 bases between. Per germline, CDR1 DFQATT and CDR2 SNEGSKA (reference sequence). This CDR3 spans 13 amino acids. The CDR3 DNA sequence: TGCAGTGCTAGTCCCGGGTATAATTCACCCCTCCACTTT. Amino acid sequence: CSASPGYNSPLHF.

The chain is built from TRBV28 and TRBJ1-5; D is unclear. Looked up from germline, CDR1 is MDHEN and CDR2 is SYDVKM. The V end was cut by 3 bases, the J end by 0 bases, with 9 bases between. The CDR3 covers 15 residues. The CDR3 spells CASSLSRYSNQPQHF. The CDR3 DNA is TGTGCCAGCAGTTTGTCAAGGTATAGCAATCAGCCCCAGCATTTT.

This chain links TRBV11-3 with TRBJ2-7; D not resolved. The CDR3 totals 12 residues. Trimming took off 7 bases at V and 3 bases at J, with 10 bases between the two ends. Germline V CDR1 and CDR2: SGHNT, YENEEA. CDR3 residues: CASTGLGYEQYF. DNA for the CDR3: TGTGCCAGCACCGGGTTGGGCTACGAGCAGTACTTC.

The chain is built from TRBV30 and TRBJ1-1, with a tentative D call TRBD1 (6 bases). The CDR3 length is 16 residues. The V gene's germline CDR1 is GTSNPN and CDR2 SVGIG (reference sequence). V gave up 2 bases and J gave up 4 bases, with 20 bases separating them. The chain's CDR3 is CAWSPRSSGAATEAFF. CDR3 sequence (DNA): TGTGCCTGGAGTCCCCGCTCATCAGGGGCGGCCACTGAAGCTTTCTTT. The whole variable domain, filled in from reference TRBV30 and TRBJ1-1, reads SQTIHQWPATLVQPVGSPLSLECTVEGTSNPNLYWYRQAAGRGLQLLFYSVGIGQISSEVPQNLSASRPQDRQFILSSKKLLLSDSGFYLCAWSPRSSGAATEAFFGQGTRLTVV.

The chain links TRBV6-2 or TRBV6-3 to TRBJ2-1; TRBD1 might be the D (6 bases). Trimming removed 5 bases at V and 11 bases at J, with 22 bases between. Germline CDR1 and CDR2: MNHEY and SVGEGT. The CDR3 totals 15 residues. CDR3 nucleotides: TGTGCCAGCAGTAGACAGCTCCGGGACAACCTGAAGCAGTTCTTC. Amino acids: CASSRQLRDNLKQFF.

The rearrangement links TRBV7-2 to TRBJ1-3, with D perhaps TRBD1 (5 bases). Germline-derived CDR1 and CDR2 are SGHTA and FQGNSA. The ends were cut back, 0 bases at V and 0 bases at J, with 9 bases in the middle. CDR3 length: 16 residues. CDR3 DNA: TGTGCCAGCAGCTTAGCGCAGGGTTACTCTGGAAACACCATATATTTT. It is translated as CASSLAQGYSGNTIYF.

The V and J genes are TRBV7-8 and TRBJ1-1; no clear D. V was trimmed by 3 bases and J by 5 bases, leaving 7 bases between them. The germline V gene has CDR1 SGHVS and CDR2 FQNEAQ. The CDR3 is 12 residues long. The CDR3 loop is CASSFPGTEAFF. The CDR3 DNA is TGTGCCAGCAGCTTCCCCGGTACTGAAGCTTTCTTT.

The chain joins TRBV5-8 to TRBJ1-2; D might be TRBD1 (5 bases). V was clipped by 5 bases and J by 7 bases, with 18 bases between them. The CDR3 is 14 amino acids. The germline V gene encodes CDR1 SGHTS and CDR2 YDEGEE. The CDR3 DNA reads TGTGCCAGCAGTCGAACAAGGGGTACGACTGGCTACACCTTC. Encoded protein: CASSRTRGTTGYTF.